The 17 T cell receptor beta chains presented below share a single source sample, sequenced in a study of blood T cell repertoires in COVID-19. Measured with immunoSEQ multiplex PCR; TCRdb has only the in-frame clones, and not every one. The sample records fewer than 300,000 clones, approximately 87% being singletons. Input material: peripheral blood. Receptors were obtained from a human donor in a cohort sampled during active COVID-19.

The gene calls are TRBV12-3 or TRBV12-4 and TRBJ2-5; TRBD1 aligns across 8 bases. The CDR3 totals 13 residues. Losses at the gene ends were 8 bases for V and 5 bases for J; bases not matched to a gene: 7. The DNA of the CDR3 is TGTGCCAGCGGAAAGGACAGGGTGGAGACCCAGTACTTC. Translation: CASGKDRVETQYF.

The rearrangement uses TRBV19 and TRBJ1-5; D unclear. The germline V gene has CDR1 LNHDA and CDR2 SQIVND (reference sequence). The CDR3 covers 14 residues. The V end lost 4 bases, the J end lost 1 base, and 8 bases lay between the germline ends. CDR3 DNA: TGTGCCAGTAGTACAACACTAAGCAATCAGCCCCAGCATTTT. As protein: CASSTTLSNQPQHF. Full variable domain (rest looked up from reference TRBV19 and TRBJ1-5): DGGITQSPKYLFRKEGQNVTLSCEQNLNHDAMYWYRQDPGQGLRLIYYSQIVNDFQKGDIAEGYSVSREKKESFPLTVTSAQKNPTAFYLCASSTTLSNQPQHFGDGTRLSIL.

The chain is built from TRBV15 and TRBJ1-5, with TRBD1 identical over 8 bases. The V segment lost 4 bases and the J segment 6 bases; nucleotides outside the gene matches: 8. CDR3 length: 15 residues. The germline gives CDR1 LNHNV, CDR2 YYDKDF (reference sequence). CDR3 nucleotides: TGTGCCACCAGCACCTTAGACAGGGGAATTCAGCCCCAGCATTTT. Encoded protein: CATSTLDRGIQPQHF.

J is TRBJ1-1 and V is TRBV2, with D possibly being TRBD1 (5 bases). The V end was cut by 6 bases, the J end by 5 bases, with 16 bases between. CDR3 length: 14 amino acids. Germline V CDR1 and CDR2: SNHLY, FYNNEI. CDR3 sequence reads: CASRRDGGGTEAFF. CDR3 DNA sequence: TGTGCCAGCAGGAGGGATGGGGGGGGGACTGAAGCTTTCTTT.

The chain combines TRBV6-2 or TRBV6-3 with TRBJ1-5; 12 bases line up with TRBD1. Germline V lookup: CDR1 MNHEY, CDR2 SVGEGT. The trim removed 10 bases at V and 1 base at J, leaving 17 bases unmatched. The CDR3 sequence is 19 residues long. The chain's CDR3 is CATTPYPGQGAVSNQPQHF. The CDR3 DNA reads as TGTGCCACCACCCCTTACCCGGGACAGGGGGCGGTAAGCAATCAGCCCCAGCATTTT.

This chain joins TRBV5-6 and TRBJ2-2; D is perhaps TRBD1 (5 bases). Germline V gene sequence: CDR1 SGHDT, CDR2 YYEEEE. V gave up 4 bases and J gave up 6 bases, with 16 bases separating them. This CDR3 has 15 residues. The CDR3, as DNA: TGTGCCAGCAGCGGGGTGCAAGGGGCGGCCGGGGAGCTGTTTTTT. This encodes CASSGVQGAAGELFF.

The CDR3 bases are TGTGCCATCAGTGAGGGGGTAGGGGGAGCCGGGGAGCTGTTTTTT. Protein product: CAISEGVGGAGELFF. V gene TRBV10-3 combines with J gene TRBJ2-2, with a weak D call TRBD1 (6 bases). V dropped 2 bases and J dropped 6 bases, with 13 bases sitting between them. Germline values: CDR1 ENHRY, CDR2 SYGVKD. The CDR3 has 15 amino acids.

The chain joins TRBV19 to TRBJ1-4, with TRBD1 matching 9 bases. This CDR3 has 16 amino acids. The junction had 12 bases not matched to a gene; V was cut back by 5 bases and J by 8 bases. The germline CDR1 and CDR2 sequences are LNHDA and SQIVND (reference sequence). CDR3 coding DNA: TGTGCCAGTAGTCGAGAGTGGTGGACAGGGGAAGAAAAACTGTTTTTT. This codes for CASSREWWTGEEKLFF.

As regards this clone: An end of the junction does not agree with germline; a read error may underlie this. CDR3 DNA sequence: TGTGCCAGCAGTTTACAGACAGGGGGCTCCGATAATTCACCCCTCCACTTT. This translates into CASSLQTGGSDNSPLHF. The chain combines TRBV28 with TRBJ1-6; 10 bases fit TRBD1. Germline values: CDR1 MDHEN, CDR2 SYDVKM. The CDR3 extends over 17 amino acids.

The chain combines TRBV5-1 with TRBJ2-5; 7 bases are shared with TRBD1. Germline CDR1 SGHRS, CDR2 YFSETQ. With V trimmed by 4 bases and J by 2 bases, 5 bases remained unmatched. The length of the CDR3 is 14 residues. The CDR3 sequence: CASSRDSLQETQYF. CDR3 DNA sequence: TGCGCCAGCAGCCGGGACAGCCTACAAGAGACCCAGTACTTC. The full variable domain, its missing parts supplied by reference TRBV5-1 and TRBJ2-5, is KAGVTQTPRYLIKTRGQQVTLSCSPISGHRSVSWYQQTPGQGLQFLFEYFSETQRNKGNFPGRFSGRQFSNSRSEMNVSTLELGDSALYLCASSRDSLQETQYFGPGTRLLVL.

V and J are TRBV4-3 and TRBJ2-1; 8 positions agree with TRBD2. Germline assignment: CDR1 LGHNA and CDR2 YSLEER. The junction had 5 bases not matched to a gene; V was cut back by 1 base and J by 0 bases. The CDR3 spans 17 residues. The CDR3 DNA reads as TGCGCCAGCAGCCAAGTCCCGGGGGGGAGCTCCTACAATGAGCAGTTCTTC. Its protein is CASSQVPGGSSYNEQFF.

The genes are TRBV28 and TRBJ2-4; 7 bases map to TRBD1. With 2 bases clipped from V and 1 base from J, the junction kept 8 bases outside the gene matches. Germline values: CDR1 MDHEN, CDR2 SYDVKM. CDR3 length equals 17 residues. CDR3 in DNA: TGTGCCAGCAGTTTACTAACGACAGGGTGGGCCAAAAACATTCAGTACTTC. It encodes CASSLLTTGWAKNIQYF.

The chain has TRBV15 and TRBJ1-1, with 7 positions matching TRBD1. CDR1 is LNHNV and CDR2 is YYDKDF in the germline V gene (reference sequence). CDR3 length: 14 amino acids. J lost 3 bases, V lost 3 bases, and 4 bases had no gene match. The CDR3 here is CATSRTGQDTEAFF. In DNA form, the CDR3 reads TGTGCCACCAGCAGGACAGGGCAGGACACTGAAGCTTTCTTT.

With respect to this clone: One junction end does not reproduce the germline sequence, and a read error may be involved. V and J are TRBV12-3 or TRBV12-4 and TRBJ2-1; TRBD1 matches at 9 bases. This CDR3 spans 11 amino acids. In nucleotides, the CDR3 is TGTGCCAGCAGTTTGGGGACAGGGCAGGTCTTC. Residues: CASSLGTGQVF.

By its share, this clone is medium-sized (0.01 to 0.1%). The rearrangement joins TRBV19 to TRBJ1-2, with D unclear. The CDR3 runs 12 residues. Germline V gives CDR1 LNHDA, CDR2 SQIVND (reference sequence). Trimming left V 3 bases short and J 7 bases short, with 9 bases between. DNA of the CDR3: TGTGCCAGTAGTATGTGGTCGGTTGGCTACACCTTC. This gives the protein CASSMWSVGYTF.

This chain uses TRBV6-4 with TRBJ2-3; possible D gene TRBD2, 5 bases. V was pared by 8 bases and J by 0 bases, with 12 bases between. Per germline, CDR1 MRHNA and CDR2 SNTAGT. The CDR3 spans 14 residues. The CDR3 loop reads CASPSGISTDTQYF. CDR3 bases: TGTGCCAGCCCGAGCGGAATTAGCACAGATACGCAGTATTTT.

This chain connects TRBV10-3 to TRBJ2-7; TRBD1 matches at 12 bases. This CDR3 comprises 14 residues. V was clipped by 7 bases and J by 5 bases; unmatched bases: 6. CDR1 is ENHRY, CDR2 SYGVKD, per germline. The CDR3 is CAITDRDRGHEQYF. CDR3 nucleotide sequence: TGTGCCATCACGGACCGGGACAGGGGGCACGAGCAGTACTTC.